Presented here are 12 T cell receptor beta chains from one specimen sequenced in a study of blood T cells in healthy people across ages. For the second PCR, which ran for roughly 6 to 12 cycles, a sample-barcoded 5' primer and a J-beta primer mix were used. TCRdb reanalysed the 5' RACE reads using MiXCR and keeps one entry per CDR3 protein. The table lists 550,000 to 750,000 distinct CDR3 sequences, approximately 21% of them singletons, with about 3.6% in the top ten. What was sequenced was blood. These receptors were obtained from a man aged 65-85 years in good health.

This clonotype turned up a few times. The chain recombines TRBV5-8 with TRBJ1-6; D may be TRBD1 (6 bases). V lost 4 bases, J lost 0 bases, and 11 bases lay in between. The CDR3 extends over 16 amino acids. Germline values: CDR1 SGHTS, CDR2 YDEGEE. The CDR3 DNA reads TGTGCCAGCAGCCCCGGGACATACTCCTATAATTCACCCCTCCACTTT. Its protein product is CASSPGTYSYNSPLHF. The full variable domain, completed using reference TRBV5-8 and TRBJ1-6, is EAGVTQSPTHLIKTRGQQATLRCSPISGHTSVYWYQQALGLGLQFLLWYDEGEERNRGNFPPRFSGRQFPNYSSELNVNALELEDSALYLCASSPGTYSYNSPLHFGNGTRLTVT.

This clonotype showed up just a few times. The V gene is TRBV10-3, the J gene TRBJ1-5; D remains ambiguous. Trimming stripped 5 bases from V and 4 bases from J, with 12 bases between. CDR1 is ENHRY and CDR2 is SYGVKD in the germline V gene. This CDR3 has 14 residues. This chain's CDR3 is CAISRTDSNQPQHF. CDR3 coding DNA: TGTGCCATCAGTCGGACTGATAGTAATCAGCCCCAGCATTTT.

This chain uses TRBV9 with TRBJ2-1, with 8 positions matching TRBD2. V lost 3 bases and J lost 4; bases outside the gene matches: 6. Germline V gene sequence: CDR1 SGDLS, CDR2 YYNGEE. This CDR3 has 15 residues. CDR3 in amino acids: CASSGGRSGYNEQFF. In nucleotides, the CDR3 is TGTGCCAGCAGCGGCGGGAGGTCGGGTTACAATGAGCAGTTCTTC.

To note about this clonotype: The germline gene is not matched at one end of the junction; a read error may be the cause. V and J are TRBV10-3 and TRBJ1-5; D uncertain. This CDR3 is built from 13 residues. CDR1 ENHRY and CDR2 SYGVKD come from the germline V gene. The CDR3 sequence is CAISEGSLQPRHF. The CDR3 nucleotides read TGTGCCATCAGTGAGGGATCTCTTCAGCCCCGGCATTTT.

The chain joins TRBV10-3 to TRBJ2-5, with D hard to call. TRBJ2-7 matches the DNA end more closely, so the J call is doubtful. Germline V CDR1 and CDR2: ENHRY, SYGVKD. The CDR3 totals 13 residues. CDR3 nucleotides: TGTGCCAGCAGCGTGGCGGCCCCAAACGAGCAGTACTTC. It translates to CASSVAAPNEQYF.

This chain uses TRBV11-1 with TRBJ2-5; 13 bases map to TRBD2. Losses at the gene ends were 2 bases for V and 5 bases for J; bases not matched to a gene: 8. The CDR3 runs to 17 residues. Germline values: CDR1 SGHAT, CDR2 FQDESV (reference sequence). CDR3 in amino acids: CASSLQGGLAGAETQYF. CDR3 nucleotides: TGTGCCAGCAGCTTACAAGGAGGACTAGCGGGAGCGGAGACCCAGTACTTC.

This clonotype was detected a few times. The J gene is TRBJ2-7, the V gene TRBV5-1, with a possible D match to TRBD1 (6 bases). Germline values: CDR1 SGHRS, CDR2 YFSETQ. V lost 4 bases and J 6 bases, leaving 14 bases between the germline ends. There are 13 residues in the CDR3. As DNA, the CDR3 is TGCGCCAGCAGCCCTATACAGGGAATCGAGCAGTACTTC. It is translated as CASSPIQGIEQYF. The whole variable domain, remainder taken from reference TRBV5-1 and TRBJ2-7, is KAGVTQTPRYLIKTRGQQVTLSCSPISGHRSVSWYQQTPGQGLQFLFEYFSETQRNKGNFPGRFSGRQFSNSRSEMNVSTLELGDSALYLCASSPIQGIEQYFGPGTRLTVT.

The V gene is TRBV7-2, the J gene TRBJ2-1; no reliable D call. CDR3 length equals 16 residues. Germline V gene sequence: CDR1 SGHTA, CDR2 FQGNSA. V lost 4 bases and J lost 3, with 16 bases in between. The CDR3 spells CASSSIAISDYNEQFF. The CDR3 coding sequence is TGTGCCAGCAGCTCTATAGCCATTTCAGACTACAATGAGCAGTTCTTC.

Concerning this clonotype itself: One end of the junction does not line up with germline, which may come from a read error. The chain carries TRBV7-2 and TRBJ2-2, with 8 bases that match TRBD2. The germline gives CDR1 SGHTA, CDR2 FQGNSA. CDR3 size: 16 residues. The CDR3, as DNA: TGTGCCAGCAGCACCACTACTAGCGGAAACACCGGGGAGCCGTTTTTT. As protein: CASSTTTSGNTGEPFF. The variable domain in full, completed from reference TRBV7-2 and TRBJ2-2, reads GAGVSQSPSNKVTEKGKDVELRCDPISGHTALYWYRQSLGQGLEFLIYFQGNSAPDKSGLPSDRFSAERTGGSVSTLTIQRTQQEDSAVYLCASSTTTSGNTGEPFFGEGSRLTVL.

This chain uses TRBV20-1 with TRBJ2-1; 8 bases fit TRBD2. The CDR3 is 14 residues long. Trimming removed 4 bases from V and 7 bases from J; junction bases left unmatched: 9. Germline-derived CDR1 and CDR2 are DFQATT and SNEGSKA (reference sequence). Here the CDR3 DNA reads TGCAGTGCTAACTCCGGGACTAGTATAAATGAGCAGTTCTTC. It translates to CSANSGTSINEQFF.

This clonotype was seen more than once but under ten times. The chain's CDR3 is CASSELWTAYYGYTF. CDR3 in DNA: TGTGCCAGCAGTGAACTCTGGACAGCATACTATGGCTACACCTTC. This sequence joins TRBV2 and TRBJ1-2, with a weak D call TRBD1 (6 bases). CDR3 size: 15 residues. Germline V gene sequence: CDR1 SNHLY, CDR2 FYNNEI. V was cut by 2 bases and J by 3 bases, with 13 bases left in between.

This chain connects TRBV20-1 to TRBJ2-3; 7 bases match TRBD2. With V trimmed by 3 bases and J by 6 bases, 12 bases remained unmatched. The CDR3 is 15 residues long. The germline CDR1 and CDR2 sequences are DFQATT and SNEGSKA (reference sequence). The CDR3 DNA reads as TGCAGTGCTAGTCGGCGGGAGCTGGGGGGGGATACGCAGTATTTT. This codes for CSASRRELGGDTQYF.